This T cell receptor (beta chain) was identified during a study of cytomegalovirus exposure and HLA in healthy donors. PCR used 60 Vbeta primers and 13 Jbeta primers. The repertoire was sequenced with immunoSEQ multiplex PCR; TCRdb's copy has only in-frame clones and lacks some. Of tens of thousands of clones listed, 75% to 85% are singletons. V gave up 0 bases and J gave up 8 bases, with 16 bases separating them. Per germline, CDR1 SGHAT and CDR2 FQNNGV. CDR3 length: 15 amino acids. The sample was PBMCs. This receptor was obtained from a man aged 50-59 years in good health and CMV-seropositive. The V and J genes are TRBV11-2 and TRBJ1-2, with D possibly TRBD1 on 6 matching bases. DNA for the CDR3: TGTGCCAGCAGCTTAGATCGGTTTGCAGGGGAAGGCTACACCTTC. Translation: CASSLDRFAGEGYTF.